The subject of this entry is one T cell receptor beta chain. V lost 9 bases to trimming and J lost 5 bases, with 12 bases between them. Germline CDR1 is SNHLY and CDR2 is FYNNEI. CDR3 size: 12 residues. This record comes from a study of regulatory T cells in long-lasting Graves disease. Time point here: persistent/refractory GD, antithyroid drugs over 5 years with positive TRAb. With RNA extracted from PBMCs as input, the TCR library was made. iRepertoire HTBI primers and Arm-PCR of CDR3 regions built TCR beta libraries. TCRdb redid the calling of the multiplex PCR reads with MiXCR, one entry per CDR3 protein. The profile shows about 660,000 distinct CDR3 sequences, around 32% of them singletons.

The sequences come from peripheral blood mononuclear cells (PBMCs), collected when the disease was refractory, from a patient treated with antithyroid drugs. The V call is TRBV2, the J call TRBJ2-3; D is unresolved. The source is a female donor with Graves disease. CDR3 residues: CARESPGDTQYF. The DNA for the CDR3 is TGTGCCAGAGAGAGTCCGGGAGATACGCAGTATTTT.